The table lists the clone carrying this TCR beta chain with many counts. The antigen remains undetermined. Unique-molecular-identifier-tagged TCR beta cDNA libraries were used. TCRdb re-derived calls from the PCR reads in MiXCR, one entry per CDR3 protein. This table has a few hundred thousand distinct CDR3 sequences, 30% to 45% appearing once. The ends lost 1 base at V and 2 bases at J; junction bases unmatched: 4. This CDR3 region has 16 residues. Germline V gene sequence: CDR1 SGHTA, CDR2 FQGNSA. The sample originates from a study of post-analysis software for immune sequencing data. Study conclusions and caveats: Among a handful of TRBV segments more frequent in patients than controls were TRBV5-6, TRBV5-1 and TRBV20-1. People with multiple sclerosis had a significantly lower normalized Chao1 diversity than controls did.

Sequencing was performed on blood. The genes are TRBV7-2 and TRBJ2-5; 10 bases agree with TRBD2. The TCR comes from a girl between 10 and 17 years old with multiple sclerosis. CDR3 amino acids: CASSLGLAGGQETQYF. The DNA for the CDR3 is TGTGCCAGCAGCTTAGGACTAGCGGGCGGACAAGAGACCCAGTACTTC.